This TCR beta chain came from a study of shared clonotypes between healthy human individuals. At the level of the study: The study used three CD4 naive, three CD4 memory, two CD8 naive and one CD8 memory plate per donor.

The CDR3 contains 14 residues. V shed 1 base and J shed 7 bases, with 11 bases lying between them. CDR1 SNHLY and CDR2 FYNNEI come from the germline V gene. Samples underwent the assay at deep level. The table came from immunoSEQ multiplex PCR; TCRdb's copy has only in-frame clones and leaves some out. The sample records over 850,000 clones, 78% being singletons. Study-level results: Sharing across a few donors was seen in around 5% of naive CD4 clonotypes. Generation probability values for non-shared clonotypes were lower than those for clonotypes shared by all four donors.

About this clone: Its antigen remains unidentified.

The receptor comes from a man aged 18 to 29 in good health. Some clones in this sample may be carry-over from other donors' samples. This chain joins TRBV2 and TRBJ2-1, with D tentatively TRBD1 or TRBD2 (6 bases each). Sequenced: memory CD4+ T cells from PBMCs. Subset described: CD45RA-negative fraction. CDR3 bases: TGTGCCAGCAGTGAAGGAACAGGGAGGAATGAGCAGTTCTTC. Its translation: CASSEGTGRNEQFF.